Listed here are 20 T cell receptor beta chains from one sample, sequenced in a study of T cell responses to AZD1222 COVID-19 vaccine. TCRdb keeps only in-frame clones here, not all; method: immunoSEQ multiplex PCR. Altogether more than 95,000 clones are present, 90% being singletons, with the ten largest covering around 4.5%. This sample comprised peripheral blood, obtained on day 0 of MenACWY control vaccination. The receptors come from an adult in good health.

V is TRBV2 and J is TRBJ1-2, with 7 bases identical to TRBD1. The ends lost 4 bases at V and 8 bases at J; junction bases unmatched: 4. The CDR3 runs to 12 residues. Per the germline V gene, CDR1 is SNHLY and CDR2 is FYNNEI. CDR3 sequence reads: CASSVAGGGYTF. The CDR3 DNA follows: TGTGCCAGCAGTGTGGCAGGGGGAGGCTACACCTTC.

The J gene is TRBJ1-4, the V gene TRBV2; 12 nucleotides match TRBD1. CDR3 length: 15 residues. Germline CDR1 reads SNHLY; CDR2 reads FYNNEI. With V trimmed by 3 bases and J by 8 bases, 4 bases remained unmatched. CDR3 bases: TGTGCCAGCAGTGACCGGGACAGGGGGCGAGAAAAACTGTTTTTT. As protein: CASSDRDRGREKLFF.

V is TRBV18 and J is TRBJ2-1, with 7 bases aligning to TRBD2. After removal of 2 bases from V and 9 bases from J, the junction contained 16 bases not matched to a gene. This CDR3 is 17 amino acids long. Germline V gene sequence: CDR1 KGHSH, CDR2 LQKENI. In DNA, the CDR3 is TGTGCCAGCTCACCAGGAAATCAAATAAGCGGGATTGGTGAGCAGTTCTTC. Protein: CASSPGNQISGIGEQFF. The full variable domain, completed using reference TRBV18 and TRBJ2-1, is NAGVMQNPRHLVRRRGQEARLRCSPMKGHSHVYWYRQLPEEGLKFMVYLQKENIIDESGMPKERFSAEFPKEGPSILRIQQVVRGDSAAYFCASSPGNQISGIGEQFFGPGTRLTVL.

The chain has TRBV7-9 and TRBJ2-3, with TRBD1 identical over 11 bases. Germline-derived CDR1 and CDR2 are SEHNR and FQNEAQ (reference sequence). V trimming: 5 bases; J trimming: 5 bases; junction bases outside the gene matches: 9. The CDR3 has 16 residues. The CDR3 sequence: CASSPQRDRGRDTQYF. The CDR3 DNA reads TGTGCCAGCAGCCCCCAGAGGGACAGGGGGAGAGATACGCAGTATTTT.

The chain links TRBV19 to TRBJ1-6; no firm D call. The germline V and J ends were trimmed by 3 bases and 3 bases, with 6 bases remaining between them. Germline assignment: CDR1 LNHDA and CDR2 SQIVND (reference sequence). The CDR3 is 14 amino acids. The CDR3 sequence is CASSIEVYNSPLHF. CDR3 nucleotides: TGTGCCAGTAGTATCGAGGTCTATAATTCACCCCTCCACTTT.

The chain recombines TRBV19 with TRBJ2-6; D gene unclear. The V end was cut by 3 bases, the J end by 0 bases, with 3 bases between. The germline CDR1 and CDR2 sequences are LNHDA and SQIVND (reference sequence). CDR3 length: 14 amino acids. Here the CDR3 DNA reads TGTGCCAGTAGTATCAGCTCTGGGGCCAACGTCCTGACTTTC. Its translation: CASSISSGANVLTF.

This chain uses TRBV3-1 (or the pseudogene TRBV3-2) with TRBJ1-4; perhaps TRBD1 as D (5 bases). V lost 0 bases, J lost 0 bases, and 14 bases lay in between. This CDR3 region has 18 residues. The germline V gene encodes CDR1 LGHDT and CDR2 YNNKEL (reference sequence). CDR3 loop: CASSQDSGDLATNEKLFF. DNA for the CDR3: TGTGCCAGCAGCCAAGATAGTGGGGACCTAGCAACTAATGAAAAACTGTTTTTT.

V gene TRBV6-2 or TRBV6-3 combines with J gene TRBJ2-5, with D perhaps matching TRBD1 (6 bases). The ends were cut back, 6 bases at V and 2 bases at J, with 19 bases in the middle. Germline V gives CDR1 MNHEY, CDR2 SVGEGT. This CDR3 has 16 amino acids. CDR3 amino acids: CASSEFTGSWQETQYF. The CDR3 DNA sequence: TGTGCCAGCAGCGAGTTTACAGGGAGTTGGCAAGAGACCCAGTACTTC.

The chain's CDR3 is CASSLVWNTGELFF. CDR3 bases: TGTGCCAGCAGCTTAGTTTGGAACACCGGGGAGCTGTTTTTT. The chain has TRBV7-2 and TRBJ2-2; D is uncertain. The germline CDR1 and CDR2 sequences are SGHTA and FQGNSA. There are 14 residues in the CDR3. V lost 1 base and J 1 base, leaving 4 bases between the germline ends.

The rearrangement links TRBV7-3 to TRBJ2-2, with D hard to call. Looked up from germline, CDR1 is SGHTA and CDR2 is FQGTGA. Trimming left V 2 bases short and J 6 bases short, with 7 bases between. The CDR3 loop spans 13 amino acids. This CDR3 is CASSLSLSGELFF. CDR3 in DNA: TGTGCCAGCAGCTTATCCCTTTCCGGGGAGCTGTTTTTT.

The chain joins TRBV5-1 to TRBJ2-5; unclear D gene. The germline V gene has CDR1 SGHRS and CDR2 YFSETQ. CDR3 length: 14 residues. Trimming removed 4 bases at V and 3 bases at J, with 13 bases between. The CDR3 bases are TGCGCCAGCAGCGAACTTCCCTTAGAAGAGACCCAGTACTTC. This sequence encodes CASSELPLEETQYF.

V usage is TRBV21-1 and J usage is TRBJ2-2; the table's D call, TRBD1, has no DNA check behind it. TRBV21-1 constitutes a pseudogene. The CDR3 consists of 15 residues. The CDR3 protein is CASRGQGRSTGELFF. The CDR3 nucleotides read TGTGCCAGCCGCGGACAGGGACGGAGTACCGGGGAGCTGTTTTTT.

The chain carries TRBV28 and TRBJ1-5, with 9 bases lining up with TRBD1. V shed 5 bases and J 0 bases; nucleotides not matched to a gene: 17. CDR3 length: 20 residues. Looked up from germline, CDR1 is MDHEN and CDR2 is SYDVKM. CDR3 nucleotides: TGTGCCAGCAGTGGAGAACGGGACAGGGAGACCGTATATAGCAATCAGCCCCAGCATTTT. Translating gives CASSGERDRETVYSNQPQHF. The full variable domain, completed using reference TRBV28 and TRBJ1-5, is DVKVTQSSRYLVKRTGEKVFLECVQDMDHENMFWYRQDPGLGLRLIYFSYDVKMKEKGDIPEGYSVSREKKERFSLILESASTNQTSMYLCASSGERDRETVYSNQPQHFGDGTRLSIL.

This sequence joins TRBV27 and TRBJ2-7; TRBD2 matches at 7 bases. The CDR3 consists of 12 residues. Germline V lookup: CDR1 MNHEY, CDR2 SMNVEV (reference sequence). For the CDR3, the DNA is TGTGTACCTGGCGGGAGCTCCTACGAGCAGTACGTC. Translating it yields CVPGGSSYEQYV.

The V and J genes are TRBV7-9 and TRBJ1-4; no firm D call. CDR1 is SEHNR, CDR2 FQNEAQ, per germline (reference sequence). The CDR3 has 18 amino acids. V was shortened by 1 base and J by 0 bases, with 15 bases between the two germline ends. CDR3 bases: TGTGCCAGCAGCTTAGGGGTGGACGGCGGGACAACTAATGAAAAACTGTTTTTT. Its translation: CASSLGVDGGTTNEKLFF.

The CDR3, as DNA: TGTGCCAGCAGCGTAGCCGGGACAGGGGAAATTGGGGCCAACGTCCTGACTTTC. Protein: CASSVAGTGEIGANVLTF. The chain combines TRBV9 with TRBJ2-6; the match to TRBD1 covers 10 bases. CDR1 SGDLS and CDR2 YYNGEE come from the germline V gene. V was pared by 0 bases and J by 3 bases, with 6 bases of the junction left unmatched. This CDR3 is built from 18 residues.

The table lists this clone with a count of one. The rearrangement links TRBV27 to TRBJ2-2; possible D gene TRBD2, 6 bases. The CDR3 has 15 amino acids. V was cut by 3 bases and J by 2 bases, with 10 bases left in between. Germline CDR1 reads MNHEY; CDR2 reads SMNVEV (reference sequence). In DNA form, the CDR3 reads TGTGCCAGCAGTTTCGACGGGGGAAACACCGGGGAGCTGTTTTTT. Its protein product is CASSFDGGNTGELFF.

This clone appeared a few times. The gene calls are TRBV7-2 and TRBJ1-2; weak D call: TRBD1 (5 bases). Germline V gene data show CDR1 as SGHTA and CDR2 as FQGNSA. Deletions cut 5 bases from V and 4 bases from J, with 11 bases between. This CDR3 region has 13 residues. This chain's CDR3 is CASSPREGYGYTF. The DNA of the CDR3 is TGTGCCAGCAGCCCCAGGGAAGGCTATGGCTACACCTTC.

The V and J genes are TRBV6-5 and TRBJ2-7, with 9 nucleotides matching TRBD1. The V segment lost 6 bases and the J segment 9 bases; nucleotides outside the gene matches: 9. The CDR3 loop spans 13 amino acids. Germline V gives CDR1 MNHEY, CDR2 SVGAGI. CDR3 in amino acids: CASRDRGGLGQYF. The CDR3 bases are TGTGCCAGCAGGGACAGGGGAGGTTTGGGGCAGTACTTC.

This clone was seen only a few times. The same CDR3 arises from other DNA sequences in this sample as well. J is TRBJ2-7 and V is TRBV5-1; D gene ambiguous. The CDR3 is 12 amino acids. V lost 0 bases and J 3 bases, leaving 4 bases between the germline ends. CDR1 and CDR2 from the germline V gene are SGHRS and YFSETQ. The CDR3 nucleotides read TGCGCCAGCAGCTTGGTCGGCTACGAGCAGTACTTC. This codes for CASSLVGYEQYF.